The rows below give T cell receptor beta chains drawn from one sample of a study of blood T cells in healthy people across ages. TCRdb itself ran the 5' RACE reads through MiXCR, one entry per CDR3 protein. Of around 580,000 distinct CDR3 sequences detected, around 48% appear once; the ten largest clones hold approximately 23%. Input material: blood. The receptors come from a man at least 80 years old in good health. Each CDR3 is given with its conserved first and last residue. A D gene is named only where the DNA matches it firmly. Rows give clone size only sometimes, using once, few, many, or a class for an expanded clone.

DNA: TGTGCCAGCAGTTACTCGATTCTAGCGGGAGCGGCTAGCACAGATACGCAGTATTTT
CDR3: CASSYSILAGAASTDTQYF
V: TRBV6-2/TRBV6-3
J: TRBJ2-3
D: TRBD2
size: NA

DNA: TGTGCCAGCTCACCCTCGGGGAATGATGAGCAGTTCTTC
CDR3: CASSPSGNDEQFF
V: TRBV18
J: TRBJ2-1
D: NA
size: NA

DNA: TGTGCCAGCAGCTTAGTGGGGCTAGCGGGGAGCTCCTACAATGAGCAGTTCTTC
CDR3: CASSLVGLAGSSYNEQFF
V: TRBV7-3
J: TRBJ2-1
D: TRBD2
size: few

DNA: TGCAGTGCTATGAGCAACAGGGATGAAAAACTGTTTTTT
CDR3: CSAMSNRDEKLFF
V: TRBV20-1
J: TRBJ1-4
D: NA
size: NA

DNA: TGTGCCAGCCGCATGGGGACAGGGGACGATTCACCCCTCCACTTT
CDR3: CASRMGTGDDSPLHF
V: TRBV12-3/TRBV12-4
J: TRBJ1-6
D: TRBD1
size: few

DNA: TGTGCCAGCAGCTTAGTGCCAGCGGGGGAGTTAGAGCAGTTCTTC
CDR3: CASSLVPAGELEQFF
V: TRBV7-2
J: TRBJ2-1
D: TRBD2
size: few

DNA: TGCGCCAGCAGCTTGCTCCCGGGGCAGGAGCATGGCTACACCTTC
CDR3: CASSLLPGQEHGYTF
V: TRBV5-1
J: TRBJ1-2
D: NA
size: few

DNA: TGTGCCAGCAGCCAAGATTTGAGTAGGGGCCCCTACGAGCAGTACTTC
CDR3: CASSQDLSRGPYEQYF
V: TRBV4-2
J: TRBJ2-7
D: NA
size: NA

DNA: TGTGCCAGCAACTCTCGGGAGGGCGGGTATGGCTACACCTTC
CDR3: CASNSREGGYGYTF
V: TRBV25-1
J: TRBJ1-2
D: NA
size: few

DNA: TGTGCCAGCAGCCAATACCGGGGACAAGGGGTTAATGAGCAGTTCTTC
CDR3: CASSQYRGQGVNEQFF
V: TRBV6-4
J: TRBJ2-1
D: NA
size: few

DNA: TGCAGTGCTAGCCCACAGACTAACTATGGCTACACCTTC
CDR3: CSASPQTNYGYTF
V: TRBV20-1
J: TRBJ1-2
D: NA
size: NA

DNA: TGCAGTGCTAGCCGGACTAGCGGGGGGTCCTACAATGAGCAGTTCTTC
CDR3: CSASRTSGGSYNEQFF
V: TRBV20-1
J: TRBJ2-1
D: TRBD2
size: NA

DNA: TGCGCCAGCAGCTTGGAGCGAACGGGAGGGCCGAGCAATGAGCAGTTCTTC
CDR3: CASSLERTGGPSNEQFF
V: TRBV5-1
J: TRBJ2-1
D: TRBD2
size: NA

DNA: TGTGCCAGCAGCCAAGGCCGTCCAGGACGGGGAAATTCACCCCTCCACTTT
CDR3: CASSQGRPGRGNSPLHF
V: TRBV3-1
J: TRBJ1-6
D: NA
size: few

DNA: TGCGCCAGCAGCCAAGGTGAGGCTAGCGGGGAGGATACGCAGTATTTT
CDR3: CASSQGEASGEDTQYF
V: TRBV4-1
J: TRBJ2-3
D: TRBD2
size: once

DNA: TGCAGCGTTGAAGTTGGTCAGGGCCCAGCTAACTATGGCTACACCTTC
CDR3: CSVEVGQGPANYGYTF
V: TRBV29-1
J: TRBJ1-2
D: NA
size: NA

DNA: TGTGCCAGCAGCTTAACCATGGAGACCCAGTACTTC
CDR3: CASSLTMETQYF
V: TRBV11-2
J: TRBJ2-5
D: NA
size: few